This T cell receptor beta chain was recovered during a study of T cells in localized non-small cell lung cancer. In its sample, this clone is medium-sized (0.01 to 0.1%). Generated by immunoSEQ multiplex PCR, the TCRdb table keeps only in-frame clones and is missing some. The table shows about 41,000 clones, with approximately 91% occurring only once. This clonotype originated in a female donor older than 55 with stage I squamous cell lung carcinoma. Sequencing used peripheral blood, obtained before any cancer treatment.

DNA of the CDR3: TGTGCCAGCAGCCCGGGGGCTAGCTCCAGCACAGATACGCAGTATTTT. Its protein product is CASSPGASSSTDTQYF. The chain is built from TRBV27 and TRBJ2-3; possibly TRBD1 or TRBD2 for D (6 bases each). V lost 6 bases to trimming and J lost 0 bases, with 16 bases between them. From germline, CDR1 is MNHEY and CDR2 SMNVEV (reference sequence). This CDR3 comprises 16 residues.